The rows below give T cell receptor beta chains drawn from one sample of a study of graft-versus-host responses after intestinal transplantation. No antigen has been assigned to these receptors. The method was immunoSEQ multiplex PCR; TCRdb's version includes in-frame clones alone and lacks a portion of them. The sample shows roughly 120,000 clones, less than 95% of them seen only once. Sequencing was performed on unstimulated CD4+ T cells sorted from spleen or lymph node cells, taken before intestinal transplant. The receptors stem from a human donor who received an intestinal transplant. Each CDR3 is given with its conserved first and last residue. The D gene is left open where the match is weak. Expanded clones are given a class, and other clones once, few, many or no size at all.

abundance	v_gene	d_gene	j_gene	CDR3aa	CDR3nt
-	TRBV7-9	-	TRBJ1-4	CASSFLGNSLSEKLFF	TGTGCCAGCAGCTTTTTGGGCAATTCCCTAAGTGAAAAACTGTTTTTT
once	TRBV7-8	TRBD1	TRBJ2-7	CASSIRTGADYEQYF	TGTGCCAGCAGCATACGGACAGGGGCGGATTACGAGCAGTACTTC
-	TRBV10-1	TRBD2	TRBJ2-1	CASSESPAGGTRNEQFF	TGCGCCAGCAGTGAGTCGCCCGCGGGGGGGACCCGCAATGAGCAGTTCTTC
-	TRBV11-2	TRBD2	TRBJ2-5	CASSLGSGGGETQYF	TGTGCCAGCAGTCTTGGTAGCGGGGGGGGAGAGACCCAGTACTTC
-	TRBV15	-	TRBJ1-1	CATSREAKTEAFF	TGTGCCACCAGCAGAGAAGCGAAGACTGAAGCTTTCTTT
-	TRBV18	-	TRBJ1-1	CASSDRGETEAFF	TGTGCCAGCTCGGACCGGGGGGAGACTGAAGCTTTCTTT
-	TRBV5-6	-	TRBJ2-7	CASSSGLSYEQYF	TGTGCCAGCAGCTCCGGACTTTCCTACGAGCAGTACTTC
-	TRBV2	TRBD1	TRBJ2-1	CASTGQGYNEQFF	TGTGCCAGCACGGGACAGGGGTACAATGAGCAGTTCTTC
-	TRBV30	-	TRBJ2-5	CAWRNFLQETQYF	TGTGCCTGGAGGAACTTCCTCCAAGAGACCCAGTACTTC
-	TRBV7-2	-	TRBJ2-6	CASSLRPGGANVLTF	TGTGCCAGCAGCTTAAGACCGGGGGGGGCCAACGTCCTGACTTTC
once	TRBV5-1	TRBD2	TRBJ2-3	CASSKTSGSTDTQYF	TGCGCCAGCAGCAAAACTAGCGGGAGTACAGATACGCAGTATTTT
-	TRBV28	-	TRBJ1-1	CATQGRGNTEAFF	TGTGCCACCCAGGGGAGGGGGAACACTGAAGCTTTCTTT
-	TRBV5-1	TRBD1	TRBJ1-2	CASSLETGAHGYTF	TGCGCCAGCAGCTTGGAGACAGGGGCCCATGGCTACACCTTC
-	TRBV28	-	TRBJ2-7	CASSPRSYEQYF	TGTGCCAGCAGCCCACGGTCCTACGAGCAGTACTTC
-	TRBV15	TRBD2	TRBJ2-1	CATSRVLGRGVNKQFF	TGTGCCACCAGCAGAGTCCTCGGGAGGGGAGTCAATAAGCAGTTCTTC
once	TRBV5-1	TRBD1	TRBJ1-4	CASSLGQGQNEKLFF	TGCGCCAGCAGCTTGGGACAGGGGCAGAATGAAAAACTGTTTTTT
-	TRBV6-5	-	TRBJ2-3	CASSYSVLTDTQYF	TGTGCCAGCAGTTACTCCGTCCTCACAGATACGCAGTATTTT
-	TRBV7-2	TRBD1	TRBJ1-2	CASSINRGNYGYTF	TGTGCCAGCAGCATAAACAGGGGGAACTATGGCTACACCTTC
-	TRBV7-2	-	TRBJ2-7	CASSLGGDFARASYEQYF	TGTGCCAGCAGCTTAGGGGGGGACTTTGCTCGTGCTTCCTACGAGCAGTACTTC
-	TRBV5-5	-	TRBJ1-4	CASSLGRTNEKLFF	TGTGCCAGCAGCTTGGGTAGAACTAATGAAAAACTGTTTTTT
-	TRBV11-2	TRBD1	TRBJ1-2	CASSLDYGDRGEGGYTF	TGTGCCAGCAGCTTAGATTACGGAGACAGGGGAGAGGGTGGCTACACCTTC
-	TRBV6-6	-	TRBJ2-2	CASTGPDTGELFF	TGTGCCAGCACAGGGCCGGACACCGGGGAGCTGTTTTTT
once	TRBV5-8	-	TRBJ1-5	CASSPFSQPQHF	TGTGCCAGCAGCCCTTTTTCCCAGCCCCAGCATTTT
-	TRBV14	-	TRBJ2-5	CASSRGLVTQETQYF	TGTGCCAGCAGCCGTGGGCTTGTAACACAAGAGACCCAGTACTTC
-	TRBV7-9	TRBD1	TRBJ1-1	CASSKKGANTEAFF	TGTGCCAGCAGCAAAAAGGGGGCGAACACTGAAGCTTTCTTT
-	TRBV4-2	-	TRBJ2-1	CASSHQNNEQFF	TGTGCCAGCAGCCACCAAAACAATGAGCAGTTCTTC
few	TRBV28	-	TRBJ1-2	CASSLSANYGYTF	TGTGCCAGCAGTTTGTCAGCTAACTATGGCTACACCTTC
-	TRBV5-6	-	TRBJ1-1	CASSLMRLEAFF	TGTGCCAGCAGCTTGATGCGGTTGGAAGCTTTCTTT
-	TRBV7-8	TRBD2	TRBJ2-7	CASSFRRAGSSYEQYF	TGTGCCAGCAGCTTTCGTCGAGCGGGGAGCTCCTACGAGCAGTACTTC
-	TRBV6-1	TRBD2	TRBJ2-7	CASSGRSGTGRYEQYF	TGTGCCAGCAGTGGCCGGAGCGGGACGGGGCGCTACGAGCAGTACTTC
-	TRBV28	TRBD1	TRBJ1-2	CASRLRGRFPNYGYTF	TGTGCCAGCAGACTCAGGGGGCGCTTCCCTAACTATGGCTACACCTTC
-	TRBV6-1	-	TRBJ1-2	CASSERPGDLIGYTF	TGTGCCAGCAGTGAACGTCCGGGAGACCTTATCGGCTACACCTTC
-	TRBV4-3	TRBD1	TRBJ1-3	CASSQDLGGRGASGNTIYF	TGCGCCAGCAGCCAAGATCTCGGGGGCAGGGGGGCCTCTGGAAACACCATATATTTT
-	TRBV27	-	TRBJ1-5	CASSFDRLGPQHF	TGTGCCAGCAGTTTCGACAGGCTTGGGCCCCAGCATTTT